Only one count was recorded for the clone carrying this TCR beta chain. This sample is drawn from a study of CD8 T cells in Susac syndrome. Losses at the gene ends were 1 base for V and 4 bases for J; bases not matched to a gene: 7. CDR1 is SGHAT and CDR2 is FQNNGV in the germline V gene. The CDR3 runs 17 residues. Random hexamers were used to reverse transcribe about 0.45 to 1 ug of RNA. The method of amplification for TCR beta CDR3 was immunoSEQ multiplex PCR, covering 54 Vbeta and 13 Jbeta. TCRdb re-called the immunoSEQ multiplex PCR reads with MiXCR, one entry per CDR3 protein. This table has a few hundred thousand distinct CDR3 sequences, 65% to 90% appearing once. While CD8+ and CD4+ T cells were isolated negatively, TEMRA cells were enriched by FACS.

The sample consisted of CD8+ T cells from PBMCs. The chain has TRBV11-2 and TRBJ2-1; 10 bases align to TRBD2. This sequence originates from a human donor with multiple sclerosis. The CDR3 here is CASSLGLAGVPYNEQFF. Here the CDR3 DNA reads TGTGCCAGCAGCTTAGGTCTAGCGGGAGTCCCGTACAATGAGCAGTTCTTC.